This T cell receptor beta chain was captured by sequencing in a study of early T cells in non-severe SARS-CoV-2 infection (dated by TCRdb to about 2021). Study-level background: Bulk RNA from unsorted whole blood was used for TCR sequencing, so alpha and beta chains could not be paired. What the work shows at the level of the full study, not this receptor alone: VDJdb matching was skewed toward anti-spike CD8 responses, so virus-specific expansions were likely underestimated and private and CD4 specificities were missed.

Set within a cohort of healthcare workers in London, UK, this nested case-control study involved weekly PCR testing of nasopharyngeal swabs along with blood sampling. Healthcare workers were enrolled in the week of the UK lockdown, from 23 to 31 March 2020, and were followed every week for up to about 16 weeks. Note on this clonotype: No antigen is known for it. Base qualities are not at hand, and no much larger clone is one base apart.

The library was prepared using 5' RACE. Sequencing was performed on a NextSeq 500. In the TCR library protocol, unique molecular identifiers were attached to individual cDNA molecules to correct for PCR bias and sequencing error. Both TCR alpha and beta chains were sequenced, and tight co-correlation was observed between alpha and beta sequence abundances in each sample. On the authors' methods: Decombinator V4 was used to annotate TCR sequences for V gene, J gene and CDR3. TCRs were defined as expanded if a significant change between any two time points was detected under a Poisson model with p below 0.0001. TCR abundances were normalised to the total number of TCRs sequenced per sample and expressed as counts per million. TRAV1-2 paired with TRAJ12, TRAJ20 or TRAJ33 defined MAIT TCRs, while TRAV10 paired with TRAJ18 defined iNKT TCRs. A search of VDJdb, accessed on 1 November 2021, was run for TCRs annotated to CMV, EBV and SARS-CoV-2, with TCRs annotated for multiple antigens excluded. TCRdb reworked the public reads: Q25 trimming with fastp, MiXCR clone assembly, productive beta chains retained. Rows with one shared CDR3 protein collapse into an entry with the most common genes and DNA. The V and J calls were not made by the authors but by TCRdb's processing. The sample includes some 70,000 distinct CDR3 sequences, with approximately 9.2% observed a single time. Of the sample, 3.2% is held by the ten largest clones.

Inclusive of the bounding cysteine and phenylalanine, the CDR3 is 14 residues long. This entry keeps only the CDR3 DNA: 42 bases, framed from base 1. V loses 1 base, J loses 3 bases, and the germline ends lie 7 bases apart. CDR1 and CDR2, looked up from the germline V gene, are LGHNA and YNFKEQ. The sequencing sample was made of whole blood. The receptor was derived from an adult who was a healthcare worker with PCR-confirmed SARS-CoV-2 infection or an uninfected control (not recorded which). The rearranged chain carries TRBV4-2 and TRBJ2-4; no D gene can be assigned with confidence. The DNA reads TGTGCCAGCAGCCAAGCTTTGGGCAAAAACATTCAGTACTTC. This gives the protein CASSQALGKNIQYF.